These T cell receptor beta chains were read from a single sample in a study of blood T cell repertoires in COVID-19. Measured with immunoSEQ multiplex PCR; TCRdb has only the in-frame clones, and not every one. The sample has approximately 210,000 clones, 80% seen once; the top ten hold 4.3%. Sequenced sample: PBMCs or T cells enriched from blood (not recorded which). These receptor sequences come from a man between 25 and 39 years old with acute COVID-19. The CDR3 runs from the conserved cysteine through the conserved F or W. D genes are given only for firm matches. Expanded clones are given a class, and other clones once, few, many or no size at all.

clone_size: NA; j_call: TRBJ2-3; d_call: NA; v_call: TRBV12-5; cdr3_nt: TGTGCTAGTGGTTTGGTACCTTCCCCTAGCGAGACAGATACGCAGTATTTT; cdr3_aa: CASGLVPSPSETDTQYF
clone_size: once; j_call: TRBJ1-2; d_call: NA; v_call: TRBV23-1; cdr3_nt: TGCGCCAGCAGTGCGCTTAGCCAGGGTACCAGTGGCTACACCTTC; cdr3_aa: CASSALSQGTSGYTF
clone_size: NA; j_call: TRBJ1-1; d_call: NA; v_call: TRBV6-6; cdr3_nt: TGTGCCAGCAGTTACGGCTACAGGGCCCAGAACACTGAAGCTTTCTTT; cdr3_aa: CASSYGYRAQNTEAFF
clone_size: once; j_call: TRBJ1-1; d_call: NA; v_call: TRBV5-1; cdr3_nt: TGCGCCAGCAGCTCCACGGGGGACACTGAAGCTTTCTTT; cdr3_aa: CASSSTGDTEAFF
clone_size: NA; j_call: TRBJ1-6; d_call: NA; v_call: TRBV20-1; cdr3_nt: TGCAGTGCTAGTAGCCCAGGGAGGAATTCACCCCTCCACTTT; cdr3_aa: CSASSPGRNSPLHF
clone_size: NA; j_call: TRBJ1-5; d_call: TRBD1; v_call: TRBV9; cdr3_nt: TGTGCCAGCAGCGGTCAGGCGAAGGGGGCTTCTCAGCCCCAGCATTTT; cdr3_aa: CASSGQAKGASQPQHF
clone_size: NA; j_call: TRBJ2-2; d_call: TRBD2; v_call: TRBV10-1; cdr3_nt: TGCGCCAGCAGTCCCTATAGCGGGGGGAACACCGGGGAGCTGTTTTTT; cdr3_aa: CASSPYSGGNTGELFF
clone_size: NA; j_call: TRBJ2-7; d_call: NA; v_call: TRBV19; cdr3_nt: TGTGCCAGTAGTGGAAGCGGGTACGAGCAGTACTTC; cdr3_aa: CASSGSGYEQYF
clone_size: few; j_call: TRBJ2-3; d_call: NA; v_call: TRBV7-9; cdr3_nt: TGTGCCAGCACTCACGGGGGCACAGATACGCAGTATTTT; cdr3_aa: CASTHGGTDTQYF
clone_size: NA; j_call: TRBJ1-2; d_call: NA; v_call: TRBV6-5; cdr3_nt: TGTGCCAGCAAGAAGCTCGGGGGTGGGGAGGGCTACACCTTC; cdr3_aa: CASKKLGGGEGYTF
clone_size: NA; j_call: TRBJ2-5; d_call: TRBD2; v_call: TRBV29-1; cdr3_nt: TGCAGCGGGGCCAATCAGCGGGGTGTTTGGGAGACCCAGTACTTC; cdr3_aa: CSGANQRGVWETQYF
clone_size: NA; j_call: TRBJ2-7; d_call: NA; v_call: TRBV11-3; cdr3_nt: TGTGCCAGCAGCTTGGCCGCCGGGTACGAGCAGTACTTC; cdr3_aa: CASSLAAGYEQYF
clone_size: NA; j_call: TRBJ1-5; d_call: NA; v_call: TRBV6-1; cdr3_nt: TGTGCCAGCAGTGAACGCGGGGGTCTATATAGCAATCAGCCCCAGCATTTT; cdr3_aa: CASSERGGLYSNQPQHF
clone_size: NA; j_call: TRBJ1-2; d_call: NA; v_call: TRBV5-1; cdr3_nt: TGCGCCAGCAGCTTGGCAGGGGCAAGTTTTGGCTACACCTTC; cdr3_aa: CASSLAGASFGYTF
clone_size: once; j_call: TRBJ1-1; d_call: NA; v_call: TRBV20-1; cdr3_nt: TGCAGCGCTATCCGGGGGAGGACTTTCTTT; cdr3_aa: CSAIRGRTFF
clone_size: once; j_call: TRBJ1-1; d_call: NA; v_call: TRBV18; cdr3_nt: TGTGCCAGCTCACCCCTTCGGACAGAAGGTGAAGCTTTCTTT; cdr3_aa: CASSPLRTEGEAFF
clone_size: NA; j_call: TRBJ1-1; d_call: NA; v_call: TRBV18; cdr3_nt: TGTGCCAGCTCACCAGGTTTGACGGGTGAAGCTTTCTTT; cdr3_aa: CASSPGLTGEAFF
clone_size: NA; j_call: TRBJ2-7; d_call: NA; v_call: TRBV2; cdr3_nt: TGTGCCAGCGGGGGGGCCGTCGGCGAGCAGTACTTC; cdr3_aa: CASGGAVGEQYF
clone_size: NA; j_call: TRBJ2-7; d_call: NA; v_call: TRBV6-5; cdr3_nt: TGTGCCAGCTGCCTCGCGGGTCCTTCCTACGAGCAGTACTTC; cdr3_aa: CASCLAGPSYEQYF
clone_size: few; j_call: TRBJ2-1; d_call: NA; v_call: TRBV18; cdr3_nt: TGTGCCAGCTCCCTAGGACACGGGGGATACAATGAGCAGTTCTTC; cdr3_aa: CASSLGHGGYNEQFF
clone_size: NA; j_call: TRBJ1-1; d_call: NA; v_call: TRBV6-2/TRBV6-3; cdr3_nt: TGTGCCAGCAGTTACTCGAAACGCGCTGAAGCTTTCTTT; cdr3_aa: CASSYSKRAEAFF
clone_size: few; j_call: TRBJ2-7; d_call: NA; v_call: TRBV18; cdr3_nt: TGTGCCAGCTCACCACAACAAGGGGGAGAGCAGTACTTC; cdr3_aa: CASSPQQGGEQYF
clone_size: NA; j_call: TRBJ2-3; d_call: TRBD2; v_call: TRBV5-6; cdr3_nt: TGTGCCAGCGGAGTTCCGGGACTAGCCACAGATACGCAGTATTTT; cdr3_aa: CASGVPGLATDTQYF
clone_size: NA; j_call: TRBJ1-1; d_call: NA; v_call: TRBV7-3; cdr3_nt: TGTGCCAGCAGCAACAGCCCTAACACTGAAGCTTTCTTT; cdr3_aa: CASSNSPNTEAFF
clone_size: NA; j_call: TRBJ2-2; d_call: TRBD1; v_call: TRBV6-5; cdr3_nt: TGTGCCAGCAGTTACTCGACAGGGGGCACCGGGGAGCTGTTTTTT; cdr3_aa: CASSYSTGGTGELFF
clone_size: NA; j_call: TRBJ1-2; d_call: TRBD1; v_call: TRBV18; cdr3_nt: TGTGCCAGCTCACCCCTCGGACAGGGGGCCGACTTC; cdr3_aa: CASSPLGQGADF
clone_size: once; j_call: TRBJ1-1; d_call: NA; v_call: TRBV10-2; cdr3_nt: TGCGCCAGCCATTCGAACACTGAAGCTTTCTTT; cdr3_aa: CASHSNTEAFF
clone_size: NA; j_call: TRBJ1-2; d_call: NA; v_call: TRBV25-1; cdr3_nt: TGTGCCAGCAGTGATTTCCCCAGTGGCTACACCTTC; cdr3_aa: CASSDFPSGYTF
clone_size: NA; j_call: TRBJ2-7; d_call: NA; v_call: TRBV12-5; cdr3_nt: TGTGCTAGTGGTTTGGGACAGACCTACGAGCAGTACTTC; cdr3_aa: CASGLGQTYEQYF
clone_size: few; j_call: TRBJ2-7; d_call: TRBD1; v_call: TRBV28; cdr3_nt: TGTGCCAGCCATACTGTGGTGGGAGACAGGGTAAACGAGCAGTACTTC; cdr3_aa: CASHTVVGDRVNEQYF
clone_size: NA; j_call: TRBJ2-7; d_call: NA; v_call: TRBV7-6; cdr3_nt: TGTGCCAGCAGCTTAGGGGGGGACGAGCAGTACTTC; cdr3_aa: CASSLGGDEQYF
clone_size: NA; j_call: TRBJ2-7; d_call: NA; v_call: TRBV3-1/TRBV3-2; cdr3_nt: TGTGCCAGCAGCCAAGCCGGCTACGAGCAGTACTTC; cdr3_aa: CASSQAGYEQYF
clone_size: few; j_call: TRBJ2-7; d_call: TRBD1; v_call: TRBV7-3; cdr3_nt: TGTGCCAGCAGCTCCTTCACCGGGACAGCCTACGAGCAGTACTTC; cdr3_aa: CASSSFTGTAYEQYF
clone_size: NA; j_call: TRBJ1-2; d_call: NA; v_call: TRBV24-1; cdr3_nt: TGTGCCACCAGTGACAACCGGGAAGCCAATGGCTACACCTTC; cdr3_aa: CATSDNREANGYTF
clone_size: NA; j_call: TRBJ1-2; d_call: NA; v_call: TRBV12-3/TRBV12-4; cdr3_nt: TGTGCCAGCAGCCCCGACAGCTACTATGGCTACACCTTC; cdr3_aa: CASSPDSYYGYTF
clone_size: NA; j_call: TRBJ2-7; d_call: TRBD2; v_call: TRBV11-3; cdr3_nt: TGTGCCAGCAGCGGGGGACTAGCAAGCGAGCAGTACTTC; cdr3_aa: CASSGGLASEQYF
clone_size: NA; j_call: TRBJ2-6; d_call: NA; v_call: TRBV28; cdr3_nt: TGTGCCAGCAGGCAACACCGATCTGGGGCCAACGTCCTGACTTTC; cdr3_aa: CASRQHRSGANVLTF
clone_size: NA; j_call: TRBJ1-1; d_call: NA; v_call: TRBV2; cdr3_nt: TGTGCCAGCAGTGATCCCACCTGGACAGAAGTGAACACTGAAGCTTTCTTT; cdr3_aa: CASSDPTWTEVNTEAFF
clone_size: NA; j_call: TRBJ2-1; d_call: NA; v_call: TRBV11-1; cdr3_nt: TGTGCCAGCAGTCCGGACGGGAGCTCCTACAATGAGCAGTTCTTC; cdr3_aa: CASSPDGSSYNEQFF
clone_size: NA; j_call: TRBJ1-6; d_call: NA; v_call: TRBV6-6; cdr3_nt: TGTGCCAGCAGTCCCGGACACCTTGTATATAATTCACCCCTCCACTTT; cdr3_aa: CASSPGHLVYNSPLHF
clone_size: NA; j_call: TRBJ2-1; d_call: NA; v_call: TRBV18; cdr3_nt: TGTGCCAGCTCACCCTCCAGGGGTAATGAGCAGTTCTTC; cdr3_aa: CASSPSRGNEQFF
clone_size: once; j_call: TRBJ1-6; d_call: NA; v_call: TRBV6-1; cdr3_nt: TGTGCCAGCAGTGAAGCGAGTGGCTCCTATAATTCACCCCTCCACTTT; cdr3_aa: CASSEASGSYNSPLHF
clone_size: NA; j_call: TRBJ1-1; d_call: NA; v_call: TRBV18; cdr3_nt: TGTGCCAGCTCACCAGGAGGAGGGCTGGTCACTGAAGCTTTCTTT; cdr3_aa: CASSPGGGLVTEAFF
clone_size: few; j_call: TRBJ1-5; d_call: NA; v_call: TRBV3-1/TRBV3-2; cdr3_nt: TGTGCCAGCAGCCAGCGCCTCCCAGGGGCTAGCAATCAGCCCCAGCATTTT; cdr3_aa: CASSQRLPGASNQPQHF
clone_size: NA; j_call: TRBJ2-1; d_call: TRBD1; v_call: TRBV28; cdr3_nt: TGTGCCAGCAGTTCACAGGGGACGTACAATGAGCAGTTCTTC; cdr3_aa: CASSSQGTYNEQFF
clone_size: NA; j_call: TRBJ2-1; d_call: NA; v_call: TRBV7-3; cdr3_nt: TGTGCCAGCAGCTTAGAGCGGACCTCCTACAATGAGCAGTTCTTC; cdr3_aa: CASSLERTSYNEQFF
clone_size: NA; j_call: TRBJ2-3; d_call: TRBD2; v_call: TRBV7-9; cdr3_nt: TGTGCCAGCGTGCGGGGGACTCTCACAGATACGCAGTATTTT; cdr3_aa: CASVRGTLTDTQYF
clone_size: NA; j_call: TRBJ1-2; d_call: NA; v_call: TRBV20-1; cdr3_nt: TGCAGTGCCTTGGCGCGGGGCTACACCTTC; cdr3_aa: CSALARGYTF
clone_size: NA; j_call: TRBJ2-4; d_call: TRBD1; v_call: TRBV6-1; cdr3_nt: TGTGCCAGCAGTGAAACTGACAGGGTTGGCAAAAACATTCAGTACTTC; cdr3_aa: CASSETDRVGKNIQYF
clone_size: NA; j_call: TRBJ1-1; d_call: NA; v_call: TRBV2; cdr3_nt: TGTGCCAGTGGAGGACAGAAGGTGTGGGCTTTCTTT; cdr3_aa: CASGGQKVWAFF